This entry features one T cell receptor (beta chain) sequence. As yet, its antigen is unknown. The data were taken from a study of OX40 agonist ivuxolimab in advanced cancers. General study points: Among T cells, CD8+ cells averaged more expanded clones than CD4+ cells. No antigen was identified for the clonally expanded peripheral T cells. Clonal expansion in partial responders at 0.1-3.0 mg/kg ranked among the lowest.

With 5 bases removed from V and 3 bases from J, the gap between germline ends came to 16 bases. CDR3 length: 14 amino acids. Germline assignment: CDR1 GTSNPN and CDR2 SVGIG (reference sequence). The method was immunoSEQ multiplex PCR; TCRdb's version includes in-frame clones alone and lacks a portion of them. This table has tens of thousands of clones, roughly 90% appearing once. This specimen consisted of CD4+ or CD8+ T cells sorted from blood, obtained in a trial of the OX40 agonist ivuxolimab. The TCR originated in an adult with an advanced solid tumor such as melanoma, head and neck, liver or kidney cancer. The chain links TRBV30 to TRBJ1-1, with D tentatively TRBD1 (6 bases). CDR3 in amino acids: CAWSTAGGHTEAFF. In DNA, the CDR3 is TGTGCCTGGTCCACCGCCGGGGGCCACACTGAAGCTTTCTTT.